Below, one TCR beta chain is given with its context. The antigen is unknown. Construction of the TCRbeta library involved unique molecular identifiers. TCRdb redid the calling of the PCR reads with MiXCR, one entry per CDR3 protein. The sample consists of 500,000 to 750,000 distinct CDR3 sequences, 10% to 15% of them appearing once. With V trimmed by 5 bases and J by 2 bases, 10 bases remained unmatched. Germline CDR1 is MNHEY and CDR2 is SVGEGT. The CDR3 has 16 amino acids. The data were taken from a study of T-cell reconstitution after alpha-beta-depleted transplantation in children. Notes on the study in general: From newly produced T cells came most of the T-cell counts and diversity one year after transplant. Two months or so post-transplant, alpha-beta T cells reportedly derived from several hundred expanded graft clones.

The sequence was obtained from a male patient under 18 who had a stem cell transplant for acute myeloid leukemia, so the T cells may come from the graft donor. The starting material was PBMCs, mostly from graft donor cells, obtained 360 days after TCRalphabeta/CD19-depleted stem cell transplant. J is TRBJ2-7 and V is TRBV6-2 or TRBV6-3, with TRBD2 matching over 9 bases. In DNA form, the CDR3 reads TGTGCCAGCAGTCACATCACTAGCGGGCGTCCCTACGAGCAGTACTTC. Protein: CASSHITSGRPYEQYF.